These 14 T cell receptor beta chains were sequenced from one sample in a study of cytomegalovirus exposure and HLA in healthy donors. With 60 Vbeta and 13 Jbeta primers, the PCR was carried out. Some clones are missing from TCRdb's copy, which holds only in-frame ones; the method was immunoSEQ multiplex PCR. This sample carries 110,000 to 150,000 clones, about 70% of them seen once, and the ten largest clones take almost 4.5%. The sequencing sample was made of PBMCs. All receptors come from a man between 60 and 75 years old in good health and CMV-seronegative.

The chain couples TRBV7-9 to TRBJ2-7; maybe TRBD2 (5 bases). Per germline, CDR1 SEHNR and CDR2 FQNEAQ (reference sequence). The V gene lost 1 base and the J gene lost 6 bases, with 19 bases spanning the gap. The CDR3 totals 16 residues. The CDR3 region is CASSLEVEGPSGEQYF. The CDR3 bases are TGTGCCAGCAGCTTAGAGGTAGAGGGCCCCTCGGGCGAGCAGTACTTC.

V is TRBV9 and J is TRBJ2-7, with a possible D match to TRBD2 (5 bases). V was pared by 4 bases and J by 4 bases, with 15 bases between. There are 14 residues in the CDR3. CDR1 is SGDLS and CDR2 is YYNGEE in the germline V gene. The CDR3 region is CASSLTGIPYEQYF. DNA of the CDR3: TGTGCCAGCAGCCTTACGGGGATACCTTACGAGCAGTACTTC.

This chain's CDR3 is CASSPWSVGETQYF. CDR3 sequence (DNA): TGTGCCAGCAGCCCGTGGAGTGTTGGCGAGACCCAGTACTTC. V usage is TRBV7-6 and J usage is TRBJ2-5; no definite D call. The ends were cut back, 5 bases at V and 5 bases at J, with 15 bases in the middle. Germline V CDR1 and CDR2: SGHVS, FNYEAQ. There are 14 residues in the CDR3.

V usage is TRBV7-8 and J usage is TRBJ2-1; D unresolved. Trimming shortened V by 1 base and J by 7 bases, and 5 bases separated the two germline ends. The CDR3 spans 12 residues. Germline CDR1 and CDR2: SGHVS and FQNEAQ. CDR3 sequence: CASSLVANEQFF. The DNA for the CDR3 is TGTGCCAGCAGCTTAGTGGCAAATGAGCAGTTCTTC.

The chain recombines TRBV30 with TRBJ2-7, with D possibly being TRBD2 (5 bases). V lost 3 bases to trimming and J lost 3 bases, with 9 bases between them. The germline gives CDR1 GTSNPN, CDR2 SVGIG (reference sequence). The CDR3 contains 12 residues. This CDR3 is CAWREDDYEQYF. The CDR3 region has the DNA TGTGCCTGGAGGGAGGATGACTACGAGCAGTACTTC.

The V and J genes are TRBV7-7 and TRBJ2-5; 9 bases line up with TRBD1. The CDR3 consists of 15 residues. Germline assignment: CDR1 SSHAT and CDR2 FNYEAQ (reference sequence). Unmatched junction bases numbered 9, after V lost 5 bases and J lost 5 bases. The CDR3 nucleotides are TGTGCCAGCAGCCCTCTTTACAGGGGGCAGGAGACCCAGTACTTC. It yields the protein CASSPLYRGQETQYF.

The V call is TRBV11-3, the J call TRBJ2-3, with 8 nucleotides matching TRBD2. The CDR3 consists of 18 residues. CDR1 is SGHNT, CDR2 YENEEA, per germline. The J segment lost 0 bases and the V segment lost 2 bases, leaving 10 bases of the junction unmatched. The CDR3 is CASSLKSERGPSTDTQYF. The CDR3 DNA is TGTGCCAGCAGCTTAAAGTCGGAGCGGGGGCCTAGCACAGATACGCAGTATTTT.

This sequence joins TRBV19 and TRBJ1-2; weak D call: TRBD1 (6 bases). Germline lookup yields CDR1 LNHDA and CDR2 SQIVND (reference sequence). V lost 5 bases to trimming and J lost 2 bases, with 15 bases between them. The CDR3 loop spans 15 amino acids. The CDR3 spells CASSEIDRTNYGYTF. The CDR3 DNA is TGTGCCAGTAGTGAGATCGACAGGACAAACTATGGCTACACCTTC.

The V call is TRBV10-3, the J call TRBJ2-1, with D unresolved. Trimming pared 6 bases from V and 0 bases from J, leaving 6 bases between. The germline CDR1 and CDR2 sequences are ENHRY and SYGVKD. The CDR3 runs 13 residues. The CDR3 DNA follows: TGTGCCATCAGCAAGAGCTCCTACAATGAGCAGTTCTTC. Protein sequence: CAISKSSYNEQFF.

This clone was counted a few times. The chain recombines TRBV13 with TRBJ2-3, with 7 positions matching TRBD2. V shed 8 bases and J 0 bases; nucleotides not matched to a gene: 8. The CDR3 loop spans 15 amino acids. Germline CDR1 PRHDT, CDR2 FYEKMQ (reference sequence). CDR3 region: CASARAGSSTDTQYF. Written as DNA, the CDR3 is TGTGCCAGCGCCCGAGCGGGGTCCAGCACAGATACGCAGTATTTT.

CDR3 DNA: TGCGCCAGCAGCTTGACTAGCGGAGAGTACAATGAGCAGTTCTTC. It encodes CASSLTSGEYNEQFF. The chain has TRBV5-1 and TRBJ2-1, with 8 nucleotides matching TRBD2. V shed 1 base and J 4 bases; nucleotides not matched to a gene: 4. The germline gives CDR1 SGHRS, CDR2 YFSETQ. The CDR3 is 15 amino acids.

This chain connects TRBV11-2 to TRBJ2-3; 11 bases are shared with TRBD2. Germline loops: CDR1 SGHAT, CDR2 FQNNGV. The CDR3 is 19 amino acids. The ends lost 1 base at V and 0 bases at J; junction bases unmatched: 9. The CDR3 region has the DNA TGTGCCAGCAGCTTAGCTGGGCTAGCGGGGGGTACTAGCACAGATACGCAGTATTTT. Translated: CASSLAGLAGGTSTDTQYF.

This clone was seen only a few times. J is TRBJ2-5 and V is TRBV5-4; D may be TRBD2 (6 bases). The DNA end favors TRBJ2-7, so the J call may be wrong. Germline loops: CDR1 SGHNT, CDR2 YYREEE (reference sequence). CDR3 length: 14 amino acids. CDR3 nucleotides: TGTGCCAGCAGCTTGAATGGGGGAGGTGACGAGCAGTACTTC. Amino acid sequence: CASSLNGGGDEQYF.

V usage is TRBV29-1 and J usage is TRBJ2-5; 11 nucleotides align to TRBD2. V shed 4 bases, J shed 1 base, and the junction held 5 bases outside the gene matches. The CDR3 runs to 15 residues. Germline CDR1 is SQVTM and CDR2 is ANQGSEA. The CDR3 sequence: CSVVSGTSGQETQYF. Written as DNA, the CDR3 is TGCAGCGTTGTGTCCGGGACTAGCGGCCAAGAGACCCAGTACTTC.